These T cell receptor beta chains were read from a single sample in a study of T cells in localized non-small cell lung cancer. The data were produced by immunoSEQ multiplex PCR, yet TCRdb's version contains in-frame clones alone and is incomplete. The table records roughly 1,500 clones, more than 20% of them present only once. Sequenced material: normal lung tissue next to the tumor, taken before any cancer treatment. Every receptor here comes from a woman aged 40-69 years with stage I lung adenocarcinoma. CDR3s include the opening cysteine and the closing phenylalanine or tryptophan. Fields, in order: J gene, D gene, CDR3 length, V gene, clone size, CDR3 protein, CDR3 DNA. The D gene is left open where the match is weak. Expanded clones get a size class; other rows say once, few or many, or leave the size out.

TRBJ2-2	TRBD2	17	TRBV11-3	NA	CASSFPRTSGNTGELFF	TGTGCCAGCAGCTTTCCACGGACTAGCGGGAACACCGGGGAGCTGTTTTTT
TRBJ2-7	TRBD1	15	TRBV28	NA	CASSSSLRGSYEQYF	TGTGCCAGCAGTTCATCACTCAGGGGGTCCTACGAGCAGTACTTC
TRBJ2-1	NA	15	TRBV6-8	few	CASSPWGNGENEQFF	TGTGCCAGCAGCCCCTGGGGAAACGGTGAGAATGAGCAGTTCTTC
TRBJ2-3	NA	12	TRBV28	NA	CASGSHTDTQYF	TGTGCCAGCGGATCCCACACAGATACGCAGTATTTT
TRBJ1-3	NA	18	TRBV6-8	few	CASSYPQGSESSGNTIYF	TGTGCCAGCAGTTACCCTCAAGGTAGCGAAAGCTCTGGAAACACCATATATTTT
TRBJ2-1	NA	17	TRBV12-5	NA	CASGFLLREYGHNEQFF	TGTGCTAGTGGTTTCCTTTTACGGGAGTACGGACACAATGAGCAGTTCTTC
TRBJ2-5	NA	14	TRBV18	once	CASSPVPRGETQYF	TGTGCCAGCTCACCAGTTCCGAGGGGAGAGACCCAGTACTTC
TRBJ2-5	TRBD2	20	TRBV11-3	NA	CASSPIRPGLASPRAETQYF	TGTGCCAGCAGCCCCATTCGACCGGGACTAGCTTCCCCCAGGGCGGAGACCCAGTACTTC
TRBJ2-7	NA	15	TRBV9	few	CASSEGGNGYYEQYF	TGTGCCAGCAGCGAGGGGGGAAACGGCTACTACGAGCAGTACTTC
TRBJ2-7	TRBD1	14	TRBV28	few	CASSPMGQAYEQYF	TGTGCCAGCAGTCCGATGGGACAGGCCTACGAGCAGTACTTC
TRBJ1-2	TRBD1	15	TRBV11-3	large	CASSFLDRESGGYTF	TGTGCCAGCAGCTTTCTTGACAGGGAGTCTGGTGGCTACACCTTC
TRBJ2-1	NA	16	TRBV18	few	CASSPIKGISGNEQFF	TGTGCCAGCTCACCTATAAAGGGGATCTCCGGCAATGAGCAGTTCTTC
TRBJ1-3	TRBD1	16	TRBV5-1	NA	CASTLGQGISGNTIYF	TGCGCCAGCACCTTGGGACAGGGGATTTCGGGAAACACCATATATTTT
TRBJ1-2	TRBD1	13	TRBV28	NA	CASRRQGLLRYTF	TGTGCCAGCAGACGACAGGGACTCCTTCGCTACACCTTC
TRBJ2-4	TRBD1	13	TRBV19	NA	CASSSDRGNIQYF	TGTGCCAGTAGTTCCGACAGGGGAAACATTCAGTACTTC
TRBJ2-1	TRBD2	16	TRBV4-1	few	CASSPHRASGSNEQFF	TGCGCCAGCAGCCCGCACAGGGCTAGCGGGAGTAATGAGCAGTTCTTC
TRBJ1-2	TRBD1	18	TRBV11-3	NA	CASSLERQGVRRKDGYTF	TGTGCCAGCAGCTTGGAGAGACAGGGGGTCCGGCGGAAGGATGGCTACACCTTC
TRBJ2-6	TRBD1	17	TRBV6-8	medium-sized	CASSHGQGRSGANVLTF	TGTGCCAGCAGTCACGGACAGGGAAGGTCTGGGGCCAACGTCCTGACTTTC
TRBJ1-2	TRBD1	13	TRBV6-8	few	CAISQDRDDGYTF	TGTGCCATCAGTCAGGACAGGGATGACGGCTACACCTTC
TRBJ2-7	NA	16	TRBV6-8	few	CASSGRTRGPNYEQYF	TGTGCCAGCAGTGGAAGGACTAGGGGGCCCAACTACGAGCAGTACTTC
TRBJ2-7	TRBD1	14	TRBV6-8	few	CAIRSGTGATEQYF	TGTGCCATCAGGTCCGGGACAGGGGCCACCGAGCAGTACTTC
TRBJ1-2	NA	13	TRBV6-8	few	CASRSGTNYGYTF	TGTGCCAGCAGAAGTGGGACCAACTATGGCTACACCTTC
TRBJ1-1	NA	13	TRBV6-8	few	CAISGTQGTEAFF	TGTGCCATCAGTGGGACACAGGGTACTGAAGCTTTCTTT
TRBJ2-3	TRBD1	15	TRBV28	large	CASSLVQGGTDTQYF	TGTGCCAGCAGTTTAGTACAGGGGGGCACAGATACGCAGTATTTT
TRBJ2-3	NA	16	TRBV11-3	NA	CASSFLLDSSTDTQYF	TGTGCCAGCAGCTTCCTACTAGATAGTAGCACAGATACGCAGTATTTT
TRBJ1-5	TRBD1	18	TRBV5-1	NA	CASSLDPLDRALNQPQHF	TGCGCCAGCAGCTTGGACCCGTTGGACAGGGCTCTCAATCAGCCCCAGCATTTT
TRBJ2-7	NA	14	TRBV9	NA	CASTIYGTLYEQYF	TGTGCCAGTACGATCTACGGGACACTCTACGAGCAGTACTTC
TRBJ1-1	TRBD1	15	TRBV19	NA	CASSITPGGNTEAFF	TGTGCCAGTAGTATAACACCAGGGGGGAACACTGAAGCTTTCTTT
TRBJ1-4	NA	18	TRBV15	once	CATSEILRPLVDNEKLFF	TGTGCCACCAGTGAAATCCTACGTCCCCTAGTCGACAATGAAAAACTGTTTTTT
TRBJ1-3	NA	12	TRBV29-1	NA	CSVADSGNTIYF	TGCAGCGTAGCAGACTCTGGAAACACCATATATTTT
TRBJ2-1	TRBD2	17	TRBV5-1	once	CASSLDLYGGAPGEQFF	TGCGCCAGCAGCTTGGATCTTTACGGGGGGGCGCCGGGTGAGCAGTTCTTC
TRBJ1-2	NA	13	TRBV19	once	CASSISRYYGYTF	TGTGCCAGTAGTATCTCGCGGTACTATGGCTACACCTTC